The clone carrying this TCR beta chain has only a few counts. This sample is drawn from a study of T cell changes during pregnancy in multiple sclerosis. The CDR3 has 10 residues. The ends were cut back, 7 bases at V and 5 bases at J, with 5 bases in the middle. In germline, CDR1 is MNHEY, CDR2 SMNVEV (reference sequence). The repertoire was sequenced with immunoSEQ multiplex PCR; TCRdb's copy has only in-frame clones and lacks some. This table has about 79,000 clones, over 85% appearing once. Here the sequenced sample was peripheral blood, taken in the second trimester of pregnancy. The sequence was collected from a female donor in good health, enrolled as a control in a pregnancy study. The gene calls are TRBV27 and TRBJ1-1; no definite D call. CDR3 nucleotides: TGTGCCAGCACCGAGACTGAAGCTTTCTTT. This sequence encodes CASTETEAFF.